This T cell receptor beta chain was captured by sequencing in a study of PD-L1 blockade in urothelial cancer. Study-wide context: Blood was evaluated 3 weeks (second dose) and 6 weeks after therapy began. Blood samples contained a median around 130,000 T cells. Points from the study as a whole: Tumor-associated TCR clones expanded more in blood at 3 weeks in patients with durable benefit. Better survival was predicted by below-median pretreatment blood TCR clonality.

TCRdb's table, derived via immunoSEQ multiplex PCR, lists solely in-frame clones and lacks some. The profile shows tens of thousands of clones, around four fifths of them singletons. This sample's time point: pretreatment peripheral blood. The CDR3 totals 16 residues. Trimming cost V 7 bases and J 0 bases; bases outside gene matches: 9. Germline V lookup: CDR1 SGHVS, CDR2 FNYEAQ. In the case of this clone: Its target is not known.

This TCR came from a man in his forties or fifties with urothelial cancer. Sequenced here: PBMCs, sampled around atezolizumab (anti-PD-L1) treatment. This chain links TRBV7-6 with TRBJ2-5; 9 bases match TRBD1. For the CDR3, the DNA is TGTGCCAGCACCCTCTTGACAGGGGGAAACCAAGAGACCCAGTACTTC. This encodes CASTLLTGGNQETQYF.